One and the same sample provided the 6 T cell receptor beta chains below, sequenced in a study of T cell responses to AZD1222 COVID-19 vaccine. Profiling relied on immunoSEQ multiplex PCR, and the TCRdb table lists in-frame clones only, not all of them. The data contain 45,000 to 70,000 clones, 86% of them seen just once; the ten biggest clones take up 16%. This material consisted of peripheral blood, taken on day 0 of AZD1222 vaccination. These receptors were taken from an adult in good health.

The CDR3 DNA reads as TGTGCCAGCAGTCCTGGGACTAGCGGGAGGGTCTACAATGAGCAGTTCTTC. It codes for CASSPGTSGRVYNEQFF. The chain carries TRBV6-6 and TRBJ2-1; 16 bases line up with TRBD2. Looked up from germline, CDR1 is MNHNY and CDR2 is SVGAGI (reference sequence). With V trimmed by 5 bases and J by 3 bases, 4 bases remained unmatched. The CDR3 has 17 amino acids.

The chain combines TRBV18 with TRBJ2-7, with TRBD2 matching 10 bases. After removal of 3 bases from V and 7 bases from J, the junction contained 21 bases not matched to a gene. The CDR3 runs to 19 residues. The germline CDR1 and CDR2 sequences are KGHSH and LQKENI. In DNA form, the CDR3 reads TGTGCCAGCTCACCCCGTCGCATAGCGGGAGGAGGAGTACTAGGGGAGCAGTACTTC. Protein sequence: CASSPRRIAGGGVLGEQYF.

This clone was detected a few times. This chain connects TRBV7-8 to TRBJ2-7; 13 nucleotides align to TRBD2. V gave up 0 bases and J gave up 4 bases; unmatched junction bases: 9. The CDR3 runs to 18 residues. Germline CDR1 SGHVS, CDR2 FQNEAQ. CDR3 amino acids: CASSLAEGLAGEFYEQYF. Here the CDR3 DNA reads TGTGCCAGCAGCTTAGCAGAAGGACTAGCGGGAGAGTTTTACGAGCAGTACTTC.

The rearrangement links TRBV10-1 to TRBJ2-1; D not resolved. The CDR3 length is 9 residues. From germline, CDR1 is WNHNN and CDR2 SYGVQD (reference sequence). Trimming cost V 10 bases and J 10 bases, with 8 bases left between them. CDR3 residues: CATEYEQFF. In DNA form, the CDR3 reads TGCGCCACCGAATACGAGCAGTTCTTC.

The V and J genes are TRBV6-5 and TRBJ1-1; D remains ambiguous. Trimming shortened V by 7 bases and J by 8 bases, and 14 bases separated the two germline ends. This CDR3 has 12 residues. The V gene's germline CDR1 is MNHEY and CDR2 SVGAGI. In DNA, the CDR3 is TGTGCCAGCAACCAGGTTGAACTCGAAGCTTTCTTT. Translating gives CASNQVELEAFF.

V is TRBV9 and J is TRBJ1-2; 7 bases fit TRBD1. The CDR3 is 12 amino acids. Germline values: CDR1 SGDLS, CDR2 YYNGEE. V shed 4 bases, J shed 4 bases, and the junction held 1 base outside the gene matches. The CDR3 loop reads CASSRDSYGYTF. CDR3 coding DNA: TGTGCCAGCAGCCGGGACAGCTATGGCTACACCTTC.